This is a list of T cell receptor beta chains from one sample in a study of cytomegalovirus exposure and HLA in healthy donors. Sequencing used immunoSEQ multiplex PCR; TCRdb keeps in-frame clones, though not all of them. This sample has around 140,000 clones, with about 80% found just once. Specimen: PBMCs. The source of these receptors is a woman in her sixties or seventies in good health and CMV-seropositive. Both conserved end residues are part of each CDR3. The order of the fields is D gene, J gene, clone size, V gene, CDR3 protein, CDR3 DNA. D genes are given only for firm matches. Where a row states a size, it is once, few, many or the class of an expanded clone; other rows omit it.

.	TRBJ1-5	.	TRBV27	CASSLRRVSNQPQHF	TGTGCCAGCAGTTTACGCAGGGTGAGCAATCAGCCCCAGCATTTT
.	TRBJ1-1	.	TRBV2	CASSGQANTEAFF	TGTGCCAGCAGTGGCCAGGCTAACACTGAAGCTTTCTTT
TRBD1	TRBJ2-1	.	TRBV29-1	CSVDGRDSSYNEQFF	TGCAGCGTTGACGGCAGGGACAGCTCCTACAATGAGCAGTTCTTC
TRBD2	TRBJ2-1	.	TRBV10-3	CAISESAGGDEQFF	TGTGCCATCAGTGAGTCGGCGGGAGGGGATGAGCAGTTCTTC
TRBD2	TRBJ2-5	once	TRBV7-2	CASSLIAGREETQYF	TGTGCCAGCAGCTTGATAGCGGGTCGGGAAGAGACCCAGTACTTC
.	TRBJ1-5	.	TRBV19	CASSSPDFWNQPQHF	TGTGCCAGTAGTAGCCCGGACTTCTGGAATCAGCCCCAGCATTTT
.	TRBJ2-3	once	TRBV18	CASSPPSTDTQYF	TGTGCCAGCTCACCTCCGAGCACAGATACGCAGTATTTT
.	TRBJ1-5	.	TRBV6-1	CASSELQGSNNQPQHF	TGTGCCAGCAGTGAACTTCAGGGTTCTAACAATCAGCCCCAGCATTTT
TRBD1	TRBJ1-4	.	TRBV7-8	CASSVSRGANEKLFF	TGTGCCAGCAGCGTAAGCAGGGGGGCTAATGAAAAACTGTTTTTT
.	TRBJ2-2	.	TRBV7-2	CASSYTGDTGELFF	TGTGCCAGCAGCTACACCGGAGACACCGGGGAGCTGTTTTTT
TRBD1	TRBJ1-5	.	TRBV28	CASSSLTGGKQPQHF	TGTGCCAGCAGTTCCTTGACAGGGGGCAAACAGCCCCAGCATTTT
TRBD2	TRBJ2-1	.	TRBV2	CASSAASGRPYNEQFF	TGTGCCAGCAGTGCGGCCAGCGGGAGGCCCTACAATGAGCAGTTCTTC
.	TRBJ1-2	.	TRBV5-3	CARSLGTYGYTF	TGTGCCAGAAGCTTGGGCACATATGGCTACACCTTC
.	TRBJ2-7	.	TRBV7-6	CASSPRAGSSYEQYF	TGTGCCAGCAGCCCTCGGGCCGGGAGCTCCTACGAGCAGTACTTC
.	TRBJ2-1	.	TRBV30	CAWTNYNEQFF	TGTGCCTGGACCAACTACAATGAGCAGTTCTTC
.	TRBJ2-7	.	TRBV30	CAWGGLRYEQYF	TGTGCCTGGGGCGGCCTTAGGTACGAGCAGTACTTC
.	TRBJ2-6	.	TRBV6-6	CASSVRGANVLTF	TGTGCCAGCTCGGTCCGCGGGGCCAACGTCCTGACTTTC
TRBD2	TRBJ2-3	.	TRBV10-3	CAISERTSGSADTQYF	TGTGCCATCAGTGAGCGGACTAGCGGGAGTGCTGATACGCAGTATTTT
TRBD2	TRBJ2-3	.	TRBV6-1	CASSPPGGSNTQYF	TGTGCCAGCAGCCCGCCGGGCGGGAGTAATACGCAGTATTTT
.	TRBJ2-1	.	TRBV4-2	CASGAVLKKNEQFF	TGTGCCAGCGGAGCGGTTCTGAAGAAGAATGAGCAGTTCTTC
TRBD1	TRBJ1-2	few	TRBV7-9	CASSPQGVGGYTF	TGTGCCAGCAGCCCCCAGGGGGTGGGTGGCTACACCTTC
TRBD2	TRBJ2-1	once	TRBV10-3	CAISGKRTSGTRDEQFF	TGTGCCATCAGTGGAAAGAGGACTAGCGGCACGAGAGATGAGCAGTTCTTC
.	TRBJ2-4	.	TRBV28	CASSPDPRVLQYF	TGTGCCAGCAGTCCGGACCCGCGGGTCCTTCAGTACTTC
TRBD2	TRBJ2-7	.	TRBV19	CASSTGLAISYEQYF	TGTGCCAGTAGTACCGGACTAGCGATCTCCTACGAGCAGTACTTC
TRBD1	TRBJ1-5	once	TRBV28	CASSLPSGGRNQPQHF	TGTGCCAGCAGTTTACCCTCAGGGGGGAGGAATCAGCCCCAGCATTTT
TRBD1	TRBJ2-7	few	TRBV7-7	CASSSGTGDEQYF	TGTGCTAGCAGCTCAGGAACAGGGGACGAGCAGTACTTC
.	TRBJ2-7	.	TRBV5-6	CASMHRNFYEQYF	TGTGCCAGCATGCACAGAAACTTCTACGAGCAGTACTTC
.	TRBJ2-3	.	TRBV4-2	CASSQDQYQTHTDTQYF	TGTGCCAGCAGCCAAGATCAGTACCAAACCCACACAGATACGCAGTATTTT
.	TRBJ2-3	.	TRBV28	CATSKMSGGGMQYF	TGTGCCACTTCGAAGATGTCCGGCGGCGGTATGCAGTATTTT
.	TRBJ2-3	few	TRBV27	CASSSGTDTQYF	TGTGCCAGCAGTTCCGGGACAGATACGCAGTATTTT
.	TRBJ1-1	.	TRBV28	CASSLSTDRNTEAFF	TGTGCCAGCAGTTTATCGACAGACCGAAACACTGAAGCTTTCTTT
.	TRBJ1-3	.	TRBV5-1	CASSWSAEGNTIYF	TGCGCCAGCAGCTGGTCGGCGGAGGGAAACACCATATATTTT
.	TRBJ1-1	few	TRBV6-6	CASSFAGVNTEAFF	TGTGCCAGCAGTTTCGCGGGAGTAAACACTGAAGCTTTCTTT
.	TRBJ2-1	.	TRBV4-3	CASSQDRGEGLNEQFF	TGCGCCAGCAGCCAAGATAGGGGGGAGGGCCTAAATGAGCAGTTCTTC
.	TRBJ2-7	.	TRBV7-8	CASSFSVAKGLTGAYEQYF	TGTGCCAGCAGCTTCTCCGTGGCGAAGGGCCTTACGGGGGCCTACGAGCAGTACTTC
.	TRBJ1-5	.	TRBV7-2	CASSLALREPQHF	TGTGCCAGCAGCTTAGCACTTCGGGAGCCCCAGCATTTT
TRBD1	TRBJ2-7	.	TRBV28	CASSRTRGRPYEQYF	TGTGCCAGCAGCCGAACGAGGGGGCGACCCTACGAGCAGTACTTC
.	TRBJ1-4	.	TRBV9	CASSVGLGVRANEKLFF	TGTGCCAGCAGCGTAGGGTTAGGGGTTAGGGCTAATGAAAAACTGTTTTTT
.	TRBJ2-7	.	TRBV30	CAWRLAAYEQYF	TGTGCCTGGAGGTTGGCAGCCTACGAGCAGTACTTC
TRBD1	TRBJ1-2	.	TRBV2	CASRRGQGLYPF	TGTGCCAGCAGACGGGGACAGGGGCTCTACCCCTTC
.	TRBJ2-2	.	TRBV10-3	CAITGQNTGELFF	TGTGCCATAACCGGACAGAACACCGGGGAGCTGTTTTTT
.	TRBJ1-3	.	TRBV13	CASSLGRGGNTIYF	TGTGCCAGCAGCTTAGGCCGGGGTGGAAACACCATATATTTT
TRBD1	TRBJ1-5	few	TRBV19	CASSEHRGRGNQPQHF	TGTGCCAGTAGTGAACACAGGGGACGGGGCAATCAGCCCCAGCATTTT
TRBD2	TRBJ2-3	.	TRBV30	CAWSEAGGGTQYF	TGTGCCTGGAGTGAGGCGGGAGGGGGGACGCAGTATTTT
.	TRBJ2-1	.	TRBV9	CASSAFRGFHEQFF	TGTGCCAGCAGCGCATTCAGAGGGTTTCATGAGCAGTTCTTC
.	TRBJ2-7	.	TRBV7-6	CASSSGHEQYF	TGTGCCAGCAGCTCAGGGCACGAGCAGTACTTC